The present T cell receptor beta chain was sequenced within a study of cytomegalovirus exposure and HLA in healthy donors. This PCR relied on a set of 60 Vbeta primers and 13 Jbeta primers. TCRdb's table, derived via immunoSEQ multiplex PCR, lists solely in-frame clones and lacks some. Of 140,000 to 150,000 clones in the sample, 70% to 80% were seen once. The V and J ends lost 3 bases and 4 bases respectively, with 18 bases between them. Germline assignment: CDR1 MGHRA and CDR2 YSYEKL. The CDR3 is 16 amino acids. The gene calls are TRBV4-1 and TRBJ1-1; possible D gene TRBD1, 6 bases. Sequenced input: PBMCs. The sequence derives from a woman aged 18-29 years in good health and CMV-seropositive. The CDR3 here is CASSQPLGRGGTEAFF. CDR3 coding DNA: TGCGCCAGCAGCCAGCCCTTGGGGAGGGGGGGCACTGAAGCTTTCTTT.